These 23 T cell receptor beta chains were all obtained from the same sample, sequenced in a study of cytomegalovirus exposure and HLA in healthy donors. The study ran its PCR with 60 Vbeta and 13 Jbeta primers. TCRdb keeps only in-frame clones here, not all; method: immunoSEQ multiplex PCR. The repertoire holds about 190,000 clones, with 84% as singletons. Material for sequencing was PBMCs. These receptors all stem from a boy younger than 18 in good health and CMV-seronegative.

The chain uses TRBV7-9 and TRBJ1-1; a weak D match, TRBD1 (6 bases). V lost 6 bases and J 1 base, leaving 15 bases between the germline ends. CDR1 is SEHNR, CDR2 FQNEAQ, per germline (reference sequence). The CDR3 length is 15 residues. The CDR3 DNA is TGTGCCAGCAGACCACCGGGACACTCGAACACTGAAGCTTTCTTT. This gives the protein CASRPPGHSNTEAFF.

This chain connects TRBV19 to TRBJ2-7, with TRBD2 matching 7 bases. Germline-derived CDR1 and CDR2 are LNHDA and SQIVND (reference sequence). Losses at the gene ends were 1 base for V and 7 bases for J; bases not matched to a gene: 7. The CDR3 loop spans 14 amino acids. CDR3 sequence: CASSIGLAVGEQYF. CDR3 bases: TGTGCCAGTAGTATAGGACTAGCTGTGGGAGAGCAGTACTTC.

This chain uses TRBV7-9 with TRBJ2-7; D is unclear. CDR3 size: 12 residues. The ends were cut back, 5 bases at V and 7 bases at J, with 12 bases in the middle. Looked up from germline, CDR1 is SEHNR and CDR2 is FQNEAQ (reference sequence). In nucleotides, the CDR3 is TGTGCCAGCAGCCCGGTTTTAGTGGAGCAGTACTTC. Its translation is CASSPVLVEQYF.

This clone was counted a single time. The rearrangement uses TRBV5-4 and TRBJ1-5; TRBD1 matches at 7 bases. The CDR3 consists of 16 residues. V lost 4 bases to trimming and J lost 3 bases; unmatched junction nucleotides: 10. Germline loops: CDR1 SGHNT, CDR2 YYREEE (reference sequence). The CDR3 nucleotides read TGTGCCAGCAGCCAGGGGGGTTTTGTGGACAATCAGCCCCAGCATTTT. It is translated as CASSQGGFVDNQPQHF.

CDR3 bases: TGTGCCAGCAGCTTATCAGGAGGTACCCAAGAGACCCAGTACTTC. Translating it yields CASSLSGGTQETQYF. The chain employs TRBV11-3 and TRBJ2-5, with a possible D match to TRBD2 (5 bases). V was pared by 2 bases and J by 1 base, with 11 bases between. This CDR3 contains 15 residues. In germline, CDR1 is SGHNT, CDR2 YENEEA. Full variable domain (remainder filled in from reference TRBV11-3 and TRBJ2-5): EAGVVQSPRYKIIEKKQPVAFWCNPISGHNTLYWYLQNLGQGPELLIRYENEEAVDDSQLPKDRFSAERLKGVDSTLKIQPAELGDSAVYLCASSLSGGTQETQYFGPGTRLLVL.

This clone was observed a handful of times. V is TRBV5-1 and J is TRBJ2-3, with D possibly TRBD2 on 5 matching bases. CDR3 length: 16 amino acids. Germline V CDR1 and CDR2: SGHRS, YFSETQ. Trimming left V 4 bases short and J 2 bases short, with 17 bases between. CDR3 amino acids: CASSRTASRNTDTQYF. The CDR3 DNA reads TGCGCCAGCAGCCGGACGGCTAGCAGAAACACAGATACGCAGTATTTT. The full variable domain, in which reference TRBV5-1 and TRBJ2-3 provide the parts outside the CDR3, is KAGVTQTPRYLIKTRGQQVTLSCSPISGHRSVSWYQQTPGQGLQFLFEYFSETQRNKGNFPGRFSGRQFSNSRSEMNVSTLELGDSALYLCASSRTASRNTDTQYFGPGTRLTVL.

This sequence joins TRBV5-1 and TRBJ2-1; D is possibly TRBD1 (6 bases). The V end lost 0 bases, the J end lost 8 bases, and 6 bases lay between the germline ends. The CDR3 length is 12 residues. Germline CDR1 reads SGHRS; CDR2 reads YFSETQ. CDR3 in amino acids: CASSLAGDEQFF. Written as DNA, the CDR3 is TGCGCCAGCAGCTTGGCAGGGGATGAGCAGTTCTTC.

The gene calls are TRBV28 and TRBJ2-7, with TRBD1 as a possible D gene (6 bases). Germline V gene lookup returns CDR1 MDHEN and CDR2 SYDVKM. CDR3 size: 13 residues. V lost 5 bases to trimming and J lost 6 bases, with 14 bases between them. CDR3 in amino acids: CASSIRGLGEQYF. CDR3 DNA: TGTGCCAGCAGTATCAGGGGTCTGGGCGAGCAGTACTTC.

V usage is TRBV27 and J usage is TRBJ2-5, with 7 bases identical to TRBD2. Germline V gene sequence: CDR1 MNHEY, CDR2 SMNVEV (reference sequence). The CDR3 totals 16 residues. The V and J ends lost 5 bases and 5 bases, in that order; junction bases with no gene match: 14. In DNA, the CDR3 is TGTGCCAGCAGTAGACGACTAGCTATAGCGGAGGAGACCCAGTACTTC. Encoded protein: CASSRRLAIAEETQYF.

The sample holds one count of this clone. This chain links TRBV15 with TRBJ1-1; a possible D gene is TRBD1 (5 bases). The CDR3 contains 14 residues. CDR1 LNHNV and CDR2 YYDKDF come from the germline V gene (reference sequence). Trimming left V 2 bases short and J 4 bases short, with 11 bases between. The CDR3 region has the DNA TGTGCCACCAGCAGACTCCTGGGGGGCACTGAAGCTTTCTTT. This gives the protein CATSRLLGGTEAFF.

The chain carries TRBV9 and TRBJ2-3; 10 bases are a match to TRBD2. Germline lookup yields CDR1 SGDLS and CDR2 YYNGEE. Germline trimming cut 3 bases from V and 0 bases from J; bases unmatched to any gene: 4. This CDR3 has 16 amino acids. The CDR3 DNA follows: TGTGCCAGCAGCGCTAGCGGGGGAGCTAGCACAGATACGCAGTATTTT. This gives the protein CASSASGGASTDTQYF.

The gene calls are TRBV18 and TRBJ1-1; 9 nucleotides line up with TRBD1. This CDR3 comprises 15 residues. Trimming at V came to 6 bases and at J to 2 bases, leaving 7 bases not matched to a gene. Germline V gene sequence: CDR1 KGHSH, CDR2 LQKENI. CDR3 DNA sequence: TGTGCCAGCTCTCCGACAGGGGGGGAAAACACTGAAGCTTTCTTT. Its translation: CASSPTGGENTEAFF.

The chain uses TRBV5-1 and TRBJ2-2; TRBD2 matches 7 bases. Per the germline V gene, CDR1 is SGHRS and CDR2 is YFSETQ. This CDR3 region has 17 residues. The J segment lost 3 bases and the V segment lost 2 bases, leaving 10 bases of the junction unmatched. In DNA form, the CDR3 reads TGCGCCAGCAGCTTTTTGCTCGAGGCGGGAGACACCGGGGAGCTGTTTTTT. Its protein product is CASSFLLEAGDTGELFF.

The CDR3 coding sequence is TGTGCTAGTGGTCCATCATCTTCTAGCGGGGGCTGGTACGAGCAGTACTTC. It yields the protein CASGPSSSSGGWYEQYF. V and J are TRBV12-5 and TRBJ2-7, with TRBD2 matching over 10 bases. Per germline, CDR1 LGHNT and CDR2 FRNRAP. The trim removed 5 bases at V and 4 bases at J, leaving 14 bases unmatched. The CDR3 runs 17 residues.

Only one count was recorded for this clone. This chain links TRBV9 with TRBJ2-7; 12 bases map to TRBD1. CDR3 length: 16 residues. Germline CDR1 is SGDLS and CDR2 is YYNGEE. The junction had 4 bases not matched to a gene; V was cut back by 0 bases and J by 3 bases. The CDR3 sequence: CASSVEGQGAYYEQYF. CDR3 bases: TGTGCCAGCAGCGTAGAGGGACAGGGGGCTTACTACGAGCAGTACTTC.

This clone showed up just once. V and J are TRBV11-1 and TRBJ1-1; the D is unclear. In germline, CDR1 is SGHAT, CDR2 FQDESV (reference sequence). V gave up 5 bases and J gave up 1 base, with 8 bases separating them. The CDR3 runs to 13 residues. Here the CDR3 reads CASSTLRNTEAFF. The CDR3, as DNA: TGTGCCAGCAGCACTCTAAGGAACACTGAAGCTTTCTTT.

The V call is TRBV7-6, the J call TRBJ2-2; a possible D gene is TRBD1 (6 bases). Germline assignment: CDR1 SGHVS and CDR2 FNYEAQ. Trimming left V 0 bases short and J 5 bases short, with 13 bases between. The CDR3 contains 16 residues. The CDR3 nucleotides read TGTGCCAGCAGCTTAGCTACAGGGAGTCGAACCGGGGAGCTGTTTTTT. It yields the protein CASSLATGSRTGELFF. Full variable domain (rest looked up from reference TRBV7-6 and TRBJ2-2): GAGVSQSPRYKVTKRGQDVALRCDPISGHVSLYWYRQALGQGPEFLTYFNYEAQQDKSGLPNDRFSAERPEGSISTLTIQRTEQRDSAMYRCASSLATGSRTGELFFGEGSRLTVL.

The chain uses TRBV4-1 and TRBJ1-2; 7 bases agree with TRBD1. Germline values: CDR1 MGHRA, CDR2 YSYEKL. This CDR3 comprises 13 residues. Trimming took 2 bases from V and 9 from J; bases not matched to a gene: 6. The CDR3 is CASSQLLGGSYTF. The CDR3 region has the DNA TGCGCCAGCAGCCAATTACTAGGGGGCAGCTACACCTTC.

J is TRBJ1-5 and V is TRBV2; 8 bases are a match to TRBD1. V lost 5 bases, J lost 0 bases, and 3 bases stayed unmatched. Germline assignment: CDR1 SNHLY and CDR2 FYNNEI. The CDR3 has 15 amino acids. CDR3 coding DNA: TGTGCCAGCAGTTCCGACAGGGGTAGCAATCAGCCCCAGCATTTT. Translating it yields CASSSDRGSNQPQHF.

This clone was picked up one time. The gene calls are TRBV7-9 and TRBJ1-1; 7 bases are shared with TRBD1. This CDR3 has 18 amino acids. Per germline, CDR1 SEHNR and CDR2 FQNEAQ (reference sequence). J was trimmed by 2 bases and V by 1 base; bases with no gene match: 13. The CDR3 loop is CASSLVGGGRGLNTEAFF. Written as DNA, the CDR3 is TGTGCCAGCAGCTTAGTGGGTGGGGGCAGGGGGTTAAACACTGAAGCTTTCTTT. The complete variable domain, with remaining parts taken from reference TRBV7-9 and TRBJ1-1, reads DTGVSQNPRHKITKRGQNVTFRCDPISEHNRLYWYRQTLGQGPEFLTYFQNEAQLEKSRLLSDRFSAERPKGSFSTLEIQRTEQGDSAMYLCASSLVGGGRGLNTEAFFGQGTRLTVV.

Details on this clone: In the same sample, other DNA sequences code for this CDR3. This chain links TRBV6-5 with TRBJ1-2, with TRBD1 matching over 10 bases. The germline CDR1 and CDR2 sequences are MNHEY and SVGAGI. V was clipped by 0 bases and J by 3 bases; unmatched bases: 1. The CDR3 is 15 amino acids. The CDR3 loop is CASSYSTGGYYGYTF. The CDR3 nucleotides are TGTGCCAGCAGTTACTCGACAGGGGGCTACTATGGCTACACCTTC.

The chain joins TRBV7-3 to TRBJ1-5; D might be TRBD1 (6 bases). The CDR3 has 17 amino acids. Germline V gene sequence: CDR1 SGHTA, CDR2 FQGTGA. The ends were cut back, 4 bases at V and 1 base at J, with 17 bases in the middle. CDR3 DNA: TGTGCCAGCAGCTCGGGAGGGGGGACGTGGAGCAATCAGCCCCAGCATTTT. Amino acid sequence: CASSSGGGTWSNQPQHF.

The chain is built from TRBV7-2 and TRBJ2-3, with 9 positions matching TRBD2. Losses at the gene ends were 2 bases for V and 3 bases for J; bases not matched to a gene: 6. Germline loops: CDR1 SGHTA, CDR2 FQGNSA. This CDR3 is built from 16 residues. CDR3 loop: CASSLRAGGPTDTQYF. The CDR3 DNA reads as TGTGCCAGCAGCTTAAGGGCGGGGGGGCCGACAGATACGCAGTATTTT.